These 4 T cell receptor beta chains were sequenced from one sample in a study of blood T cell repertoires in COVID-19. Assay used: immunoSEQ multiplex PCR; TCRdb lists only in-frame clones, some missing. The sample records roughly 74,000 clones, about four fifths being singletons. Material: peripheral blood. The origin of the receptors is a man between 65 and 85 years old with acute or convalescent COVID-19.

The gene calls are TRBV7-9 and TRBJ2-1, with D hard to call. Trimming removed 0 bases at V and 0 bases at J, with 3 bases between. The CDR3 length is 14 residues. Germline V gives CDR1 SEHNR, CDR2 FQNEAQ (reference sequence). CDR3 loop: CASSLAGSYNEQFF. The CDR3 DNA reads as TGTGCCAGCAGCTTAGCCGGCTCCTACAATGAGCAGTTCTTC.

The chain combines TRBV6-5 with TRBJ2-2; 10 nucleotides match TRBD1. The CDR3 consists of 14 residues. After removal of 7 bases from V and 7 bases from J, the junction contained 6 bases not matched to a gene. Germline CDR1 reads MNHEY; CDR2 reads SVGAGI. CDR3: CASMRQGAGGELFF. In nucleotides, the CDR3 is TGTGCCAGCATGAGACAGGGGGCTGGCGGGGAGCTGTTTTTT.

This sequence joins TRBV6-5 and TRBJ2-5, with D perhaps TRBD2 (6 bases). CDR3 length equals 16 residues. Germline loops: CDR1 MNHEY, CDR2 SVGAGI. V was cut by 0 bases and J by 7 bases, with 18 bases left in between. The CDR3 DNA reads TGTGCCAGCAGTTACTCGACTTTGGGACTGGCGGGGACCCAGTACTTC. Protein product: CASSYSTLGLAGTQYF.

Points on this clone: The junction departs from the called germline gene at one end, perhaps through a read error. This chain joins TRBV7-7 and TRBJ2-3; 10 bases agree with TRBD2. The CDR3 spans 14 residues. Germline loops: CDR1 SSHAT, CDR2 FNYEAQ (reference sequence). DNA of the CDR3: TGTGCTAGCAGCCTAGCGGGAGTGGAAGATACGCAGTATTTT. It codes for CASSLAGVEDTQYF.